The 18 T cell receptor beta chains in this list originate from one sample, sequenced in a study of cytomegalovirus exposure and HLA in healthy donors. 60 Vbeta and 13 Jbeta primers were used in PCR. Measured with immunoSEQ multiplex PCR; TCRdb has only the in-frame clones, and not every one. The repertoire holds approximately 150,000 clones, with around four fifths as singletons. Input material: PBMCs. The receptors were gathered from a boy aged 2 to 9 in good health and CMV-seronegative.

This chain links TRBV6-4 with TRBJ2-3, with a possible D match to TRBD1 (6 bases). The ends were cut back, 1 base at V and 0 bases at J, with 11 bases in the middle. Per the germline V gene, CDR1 is MRHNA and CDR2 is SNTAGT. The CDR3 loop spans 16 amino acids. The CDR3 here is CASSDLGQTSTDTQYF. The DNA for the CDR3 is TGTGCCAGCAGTGACTTAGGACAGACTAGCACAGATACGCAGTATTTT.

The CDR3 spells CASSVDRAYEQYF. The CDR3 DNA reads as TGTGCCAGCAGCGTGGACAGGGCCTACGAGCAGTACTTC. The chain joins TRBV5-5 to TRBJ2-7; 8 bases agree with TRBD1. V lost 4 bases to trimming and J lost 2 bases; unmatched junction nucleotides: 2. The CDR3 covers 13 residues. The germline V gene has CDR1 SGHKS and CDR2 YYEKEE (reference sequence).

The sample holds one count of this clone. The V gene is TRBV19, the J gene TRBJ1-6; D uncertain. The CDR3 runs 16 residues. Germline CDR1 is LNHDA and CDR2 is SQIVND (reference sequence). Trimming took 1 base from V and 8 from J, leaving 15 bases between them. The CDR3 spells CASSIGIRDSDSPLHF. CDR3 coding DNA: TGTGCCAGTAGTATAGGGATCCGGGATTCGGATTCACCCCTCCACTTT.

The chain links TRBV21-1 to TRBJ1-1; TRBD1 was called by the table and not checked on the DNA. TRBV21-1 is reported as a pseudogene. The CDR3 extends over 12 amino acids. CDR3 sequence reads: CASTKADRVRFF. The CDR3 DNA is TGTGCCAGCACCAAGGCGGACAGAGTTCGTTTCTTT.

J is TRBJ2-3 and V is TRBV7-3; 7 bases map to TRBD2. The germline CDR1 and CDR2 sequences are SGHTA and FQGTGA. CDR3 size: 15 residues. V shed 2 bases and J 2 bases; nucleotides not matched to a gene: 4. Here the CDR3 reads CASSLGTTYTDTQYF. Here the CDR3 DNA reads TGTGCCAGCAGCTTAGGGACTACCTACACAGATACGCAGTATTTT. The whole variable domain, filled in from reference TRBV7-3 and TRBJ2-3, reads GAGVSQTPSNKVTEKGKYVELRCDPISGHTALYWYRQSLGQGPEFLIYFQGTGAADDSGLPNDRFFAVRPEGSVSTLKIQRTERGDSAVYLCASSLGTTYTDTQYFGPGTRLTVL.

The J gene is TRBJ1-2, the V gene TRBV25-1, with D possibly TRBD1 on 5 matching bases. The CDR3 extends over 13 amino acids. The ends were cut back, 4 bases at V and 5 bases at J, with 11 bases in the middle. Looked up from germline, CDR1 is MGHDK and CDR2 is SYGVNS. CDR3 in DNA: TGTGCCAGCAGTGGCATACCAGGGTATGGCTACACCTTC. Translating gives CASSGIPGYGYTF.

The chain joins TRBV2 to TRBJ2-1; D remains ambiguous. CDR1 and CDR2 from the germline V gene are SNHLY and FYNNEI. Trimming left V 4 bases short and J 0 bases short, with 7 bases between. The CDR3 contains 14 residues. The CDR3 bases are TGTGCCAGCAGTGGTTTTAGCTCCTACAATGAGCAGTTCTTC. It yields the protein CASSGFSSYNEQFF.

This clone was found a few times. The gene calls are TRBV9 and TRBJ2-7, with TRBD2 matching 13 bases. CDR1 SGDLS and CDR2 YYNGEE come from the germline V gene. V was clipped by 3 bases and J by 5 bases; unmatched bases: 5. CDR3 length: 15 residues. CDR3 nucleotides: TGTGCCAGCAGCGCAGTCGGGACTAGCGGGAACGAGCAGTACTTC. Amino acids: CASSAVGTSGNEQYF. Drawing the rest from reference TRBV9 and TRBJ2-7, the complete variable domain is DSGVTQTPKHLITATGQRVTLRCSPRSGDLSVYWYQQSLDQGLQFLIQYYNGEERAKGNILERFSAQQFPDLHSELNLSSLELGDSALYFCASSAVGTSGNEQYFGPGTRLTVT.

This clone was observed a handful of times. The J gene is TRBJ2-7, the V gene TRBV21-1; the listed D gene, TRBD1, was not tested against the DNA. TRBV21-1 represents a pseudogene. The CDR3 is 17 residues long. This CDR3 is CASSKVISGTGGCEQYF. CDR3 sequence (DNA): TGTGCCAGCAGCAAAGTAATTTCCGGGACAGGGGGCTGCGAGCAGTACTTC.

The genes are TRBV28 and TRBJ2-7; 8 bases match TRBD2. This CDR3 is built from 15 residues. J was trimmed by 0 bases and V by 5 bases; bases with no gene match: 6. Germline V gene sequence: CDR1 MDHEN, CDR2 SYDVKM. The CDR3 coding sequence is TGTGCCAGCAGTCCCGGGACTAGAAGCTCCTACGAGCAGTACTTC. It codes for CASSPGTRSSYEQYF.

The chain uses TRBV18 and TRBJ2-1; D is unclear. The CDR3 spans 14 residues. Germline V gene data show CDR1 as KGHSH and CDR2 as LQKENI. Trimming removed 6 bases at V and 6 bases at J, with 15 bases between. The CDR3 coding sequence is TGTGCCAGCTCCACCCTCCAGGTATTCAATGAGCAGTTCTTC. As protein: CASSTLQVFNEQFF. Full variable domain (remainder filled in from reference TRBV18 and TRBJ2-1): NAGVMQNPRHLVRRRGQEARLRCSPMKGHSHVYWYRQLPEEGLKFMVYLQKENIIDESGMPKERFSAEFPKEGPSILRIQQVVRGDSAAYFCASSTLQVFNEQFFGPGTRLTVL.

The chain combines TRBV4-1 with TRBJ2-5, with 7 bases fitting TRBD1. The DNA end is more similar to TRBJ2-7, so the J call may be wrong. Germline values: CDR1 MGHRA, CDR2 YSYEKL. There are 15 residues in the CDR3. Here the CDR3 reads CASSQGVTGSYEQYF. CDR3 DNA: TGCGCCAGCAGCCAAGGTGTGACAGGGAGCTACGAGCAGTACTTC.

This clone came up a few times. This chain connects TRBV5-6 to TRBJ2-7, with D tentatively TRBD1 (6 bases). Germline lookup yields CDR1 SGHDT and CDR2 YYEEEE. The CDR3 length is 13 residues. V lost 4 bases and J lost 3, with 11 bases in between. CDR3 region: CASSRWTVYEQYF. For the CDR3, the DNA is TGTGCCAGCAGCCGTTGGACAGTCTACGAGCAGTACTTC.

V usage is TRBV2 and J usage is TRBJ2-4, with 15 bases matching TRBD2. CDR1 is SNHLY, CDR2 FYNNEI, per germline. Trimming took 7 bases from V and 5 from J; bases not matched to a gene: 6. The CDR3 has 16 residues. DNA of the CDR3: TGTGCCAGCAACCTCGGACTAGCGGGAGGGCAAAACATTCAGTACTTC. The encoded protein is CASNLGLAGGQNIQYF.

This rearrangement joins TRBV18 to TRBJ2-1; 11 positions agree with TRBD2. This CDR3 has 17 residues. After removal of 4 bases from V and 3 bases from J, the junction contained 8 bases not matched to a gene. Germline values: CDR1 KGHSH, CDR2 LQKENI. CDR3 protein: CASSLRLAGSIYNEQFF. The CDR3 region has the DNA TGTGCCAGCTCACTACGACTAGCGGGATCGATCTACAATGAGCAGTTCTTC.

V and J are TRBV7-8 and TRBJ2-7, with a tentative D call TRBD1 (6 bases). Germline CDR1 SGHVS, CDR2 FQNEAQ. The CDR3 loop spans 13 amino acids. V lost 4 bases and J 6 bases, leaving 13 bases between the germline ends. CDR3 sequence reads: CASSSSTGLEQYF. CDR3 DNA sequence: TGTGCCAGCAGCTCGTCCACAGGGCTCGAGCAGTACTTC.

The CDR3 coding sequence is TGCGCCAGCAGCCTCACCCCTAGCGGGAGGTTCTCAGATACGCAGTATTTT. It yields the protein CASSLTPSGRFSDTQYF. The chain recombines TRBV5-1 with TRBJ2-3; 11 nucleotides agree with TRBD2. Germline CDR1 and CDR2: SGHRS and YFSETQ. The V and J ends lost 4 bases and 4 bases, in that order; junction bases with no gene match: 11. The CDR3 totals 17 residues.

The chain links TRBV9 to TRBJ2-1; D is perhaps TRBD2 (7 bases). Germline CDR1 SGDLS, CDR2 YYNGEE. Trimming removed 3 bases at V and 3 bases at J, with 13 bases between. The CDR3 has 15 amino acids. CDR3 in DNA: TGTGCCAGCAGCGAAGGCGGGGGCCACTACAATGAGCAGTTCTTC. Translation gives CASSEGGGHYNEQFF.